The sequence of this T cell receptor (beta chain) was determined in a study of T-cell memory formation after mild COVID-19. Broader study findings: Among clones peaking at day 37 in the second wave, SARS-CoV-2 specificity remained unconfirmed.

Germline values: CDR1 SGHTA, CDR2 FQGTGA. CDR3 length: 14 residues. The germline V and J ends were trimmed by 5 bases and 2 bases, with 12 bases remaining between them. 5'RACE primed from the constant segment yielded TCR alpha and TCR beta cDNA libraries bearing sample barcodes and UMIs. TCRdb reprocessed the 5' RACE reads with MiXCR, giving one entry per CDR3 protein. The data show fewer than 250,000 distinct CDR3 sequences, with under 12% seen just once and approximately 2.8% held by the top ten. This clonotype was found many times. No antigen is known for it. This receptor was identified in a man aged 18-30 years who had mild COVID-19 (a few samples of this study predate the infection). Cell type and time point are not known. The V gene is TRBV7-3, the J gene TRBJ2-5; D ambiguous. Material for sequencing was PBMCs or a T cell subset sorted from them (not recorded which). CDR3 amino acids: CASSLGGNQETQYF. The CDR3 DNA reads as TGTGCCAGCAGCCTGGGTGGGAATCAAGAGACCCAGTACTTC.